This section outlines one T cell receptor beta chain sequence together with its context. Assay used: immunoSEQ multiplex PCR; TCRdb lists only in-frame clones, some missing. The sample lists roughly 41,000 clones; 89% were seen once. This specimen belongs to a study of T cell changes during pregnancy in multiple sclerosis. The CDR3 spans 15 residues. Per germline, CDR1 SGHTA and CDR2 FQGNSA. Trimming cost V 1 base and J 2 bases, with 9 bases left between them. The chain is built from TRBV7-2 and TRBJ2-4, with a weak D call TRBD1 (6 bases). Sequencing was performed on CD4+ T cells from peripheral blood mononuclear cells, taken in the first trimester of pregnancy. The source is a female donor with multiple sclerosis, enrolled in a pregnancy study. CDR3 bases: TGTGCCAGCAGCTTAGGAGGACAGTCCAAAAACATTCAGTACTTC. Translated, it gives CASSLGGQSKNIQYF.